This T cell receptor (beta chain) was retrieved from a study of cytomegalovirus exposure and HLA in healthy donors. Study-level background: Among the approximately 400 genotyped donors, approximately 82% were placed in the Caucasian-associated ancestry cluster.

This clone came up once. The germline V gene has CDR1 LGHNA and CDR2 YSLEER. The CDR3 covers 15 residues. Germline trimming cut 4 bases from V and 2 bases from J; bases unmatched to any gene: 5. Amplification used 60 Vbeta primers and 13 Jbeta primers. Assay: immunoSEQ multiplex PCR; the TCRdb copy retains only in-frame clones and omits some. In the table there are around 200,000 clones, about four fifths of which are singletons. The gene calls are TRBV4-3 and TRBJ2-7; 10 nucleotides match TRBD2. This sequence originates from a woman aged 50 to 60 in good health and CMV-seropositive. Sequenced material: PBMCs. This CDR3 is CASSPRLAGAYEQYF. The CDR3, as DNA: TGCGCCAGCAGCCCAAGGCTAGCGGGGGCCTACGAGCAGTACTTC.